These T cell receptor beta chains were read from a single sample in a study of blood T cell repertoires in COVID-19. Clones were sequenced by immunoSEQ multiplex PCR, and TCRdb holds only the in-frame ones, with some missing. The sample lists over 300,000 clones, around 89% occurring once. Material for sequencing was peripheral blood. These receptor sequences come from a man aged 35-49 years with acute or convalescent COVID-19. Each CDR3 is given without its conserved first and last residue.

j_call	v_call	cdr3_aa
TRBJ2-3	TRBV5-1	ASSLDGGSADTQY
TRBJ2-3	TRBV4-1	ASSQGPLSSSTDTQY
TRBJ1-1	TRBV7-2	ASSKPGQYSEAF
TRBJ1-2	TRBV5-1	ATKLRTGGHYGYT
TRBJ1-2	TRBV15	ATSRRGWGVEGYT
TRBJ1-3	TRBV5-1	ASSLGTVSGNTIY
TRBJ2-2	TRBV12-5	ASGDRGRNTGELF
TRBJ2-7	TRBV4-1	ASSQDRRRTSYEQY
TRBJ2-1	TRBV6-5	ASSYDSDNEQF
TRBJ1-1	TRBV6-2/TRBV6-3	ASSYTQVRGVEAF
TRBJ1-2	TRBV4-3	ASSQVLGAELGYGYT
TRBJ1-6	TRBV19	ASSRTVNSPLH
TRBJ1-5	TRBV3-1/TRBV3-2	ASSQGQGNQPQH
TRBJ2-1	TRBV15	ATSRVRQLAYNEQF
TRBJ2-5	TRBV10-2	ASSLGTGGGETQY
TRBJ2-2	TRBV9	ASSALPRGELF
TRBJ2-1	TRBV10-3	AISESIRTSGSLNEQF
TRBJ2-7	TRBV19	ASSIRGQPYEQY
TRBJ2-1	TRBV1	TSSMLSSYNEQF
TRBJ1-2	TRBV6-6	ASSPSRDYGYT
TRBJ2-5	TRBV5-1	ASSYRDRGFRETQY
TRBJ1-2	TRBV6-1	ASSEGGGADGYT
TRBJ1-5	TRBV10-2	ASSESRARHNQPQH
TRBJ2-3	TRBV5-1	ASSWLPSTDTQY
TRBJ1-1	TRBV5-6	ASSLGDKAF
TRBJ2-3	TRBV7-6	ASSLAGVTDTQY
TRBJ2-7	TRBV6-1	ASSEGQGDAYEQY
TRBJ1-5	TRBV28	ASSLVSPNQPQH
TRBJ2-1	TRBV5-1	ASSLGRTSVDNEQF
TRBJ1-5	TRBV19	ASSIYQGRRNQPQH
TRBJ2-1	TRBV7-6	ASSLVGNEQF
TRBJ1-2	TRBV3-1/TRBV3-2	ASSQVGSSLYGYT
TRBJ2-2	TRBV2	ASSEGGSDTGELF
TRBJ1-6	TRBV9	ASSPGTSSPLH
TRBJ1-1	TRBV5-5	ASSSDSSPMNTEAF
TRBJ2-6	TRBV7-3	ASSARDRGISGANVLT
TRBJ1-1	TRBV19	ASSITGQGLEAF
TRBJ1-5	TRBV6-5	ASSYSVSGNQPQH
TRBJ2-2	TRBV6-5	ASSREVNPGELF
TRBJ2-6	TRBV7-8	ASSFSVSPGANVLT
TRBJ1-2	TRBV2	ASRGGTGSIRGYT
TRBJ2-1	TRBV19	ASRRQAGTLYNEQF
TRBJ1-1	TRBV15	ATSRELVTGLNTEAF
TRBJ1-5	TRBV11-2	ASSPSGINQPQH
TRBJ2-1	TRBV27	ASSLFVPSSYNEQF
TRBJ1-1	TRBV7-3	ASSPQTGRTDEAF
TRBJ2-1	TRBV20-1	SASLVTSGALTPYNEQF
TRBJ2-5	TRBV6-5	ASTLGTSGGETQY
TRBJ1-6	TRBV5-1	ASSLGDRNSPLH
TRBJ1-1	TRBV2	ASSREIEAF
TRBJ1-1	TRBV7-2	ASSLATGMNTEAF
TRBJ1-5	TRBV10-3	AISDLPPGGGGQPQH
TRBJ1-2	TRBV7-2	ASSLALREPPGGYT
TRBJ2-2	TRBV7-3	ASSPSVVTGLENTGELF
TRBJ1-1	TRBV2	ASTLGQANTEAF
TRBJ1-2	TRBV5-6	ASTITGGSYGYT
TRBJ1-5	TRBV20-1	SASPSDRNNQPQH
TRBJ2-3	TRBV18	ASTPGLAGDADTQY
TRBJ2-1	TRBV10-1	ASSEISGRDRTYNEQF
TRBJ2-1	TRBV28	ASSPSGTYNEQF